This is a list of T cell receptor beta chains from one sample in a study of read filtering for tumor transcriptome and immune sequencing. TCRdb reprocessed the reads via MiXCR and lists one record per CDR3 protein. The sample lists more than 100,000 distinct CDR3 sequences; 10% to 15% were seen once. The sequenced sample was a population of CD138-negative cells sorted from bone marrow. These receptors were taken from a donor older than 35 with multiple myeloma. Each CDR3 is given with its conserved first and last residue. D genes are given only for firm matches. Size tells how often a clone was seen (once, few, many) or the class of an expanded clone, and some rows leave it out.

cdr3_nt: TGCGCCAGCAGTGCGGGGGTTGGGGAGACCCAGTACTTC
cdr3_aa: CASSAGVGETQYF
v_call: TRBV10-2
j_call: TRBJ2-5
cdr3_length: 13
d_call: -
clone_size: many

cdr3_nt: TGTGCCAGCAGCCAAGGGAGGGGCGAGCAGTACTTC
cdr3_aa: CASSQGRGEQYF
v_call: TRBV3-1
j_call: TRBJ2-7
cdr3_length: 12
d_call: -
clone_size: many

cdr3_nt: TGTGCCAGCAGCCCCGGGGGGCGGATCGGGGAGCTGTTTTTT
cdr3_aa: CASSPGGRIGELFF
v_call: TRBV27
j_call: TRBJ2-2
cdr3_length: 14
d_call: -
clone_size: many

cdr3_nt: TGTGCCAGCAGCCACGGCGTTGAGCAGTTCTTC
cdr3_aa: CASSHGVEQFF
v_call: TRBV7-8
j_call: TRBJ2-1
cdr3_length: 11
d_call: -
clone_size: many

cdr3_nt: TGCAGTGCTAGGGGGGACAAAAACAATGAGCAGTTCTTC
cdr3_aa: CSARGDKNNEQFF
v_call: TRBV20-1
j_call: TRBJ2-1
cdr3_length: 13
d_call: -
clone_size: many

cdr3_nt: TGTGCCAGCGAGGAGACAGGGGGCAGAACCGGGGAGCTGTTTTTT
cdr3_aa: CASEETGGRTGELFF
v_call: TRBV3-1
j_call: TRBJ2-2
cdr3_length: 15
d_call: TRBD1
clone_size: -

cdr3_nt: TGTGCCAGCAGAACGGGACAGGCGAACACCGGGGAGCTGTTTTTT
cdr3_aa: CASRTGQANTGELFF
v_call: TRBV19
j_call: TRBJ2-2
cdr3_length: 15
d_call: TRBD1
clone_size: many

cdr3_nt: TGTGCCAGCAGCCAGACAGGGGGCGATGGTCAGCCCCAGCATTTT
cdr3_aa: CASSQTGGDGQPQHF
v_call: TRBV5-6
j_call: TRBJ1-5
cdr3_length: 15
d_call: TRBD1
clone_size: many

cdr3_nt: TGTGCCAGCAGTTTAGCGTCTGATTCCTACAATGAGCAGTTCTTC
cdr3_aa: CASSLASDSYNEQFF
v_call: TRBV28
j_call: TRBJ2-1
cdr3_length: 15
d_call: -
clone_size: many

cdr3_nt: TGCAGTGCTAGGGTTAGCGGGAGGCAAGAGACCCAGTACTTC
cdr3_aa: CSARVSGRQETQYF
v_call: TRBV20-1
j_call: TRBJ2-5
cdr3_length: 14
d_call: TRBD2
clone_size: many

cdr3_nt: TGTGCCAGCAGTCCCTCCCGGGGCAATGGCCAGCCCCAGCATTTT
cdr3_aa: CASSPSRGNGQPQHF
v_call: TRBV28
j_call: TRBJ1-5
cdr3_length: 15
d_call: -
clone_size: -

cdr3_nt: TGCGCCAGCAGCTTTCAGGGGGCGGGAAAGACTGAAGCTTTCTTT
cdr3_aa: CASSFQGAGKTEAFF
v_call: TRBV5-1
j_call: TRBJ1-1
cdr3_length: 15
d_call: TRBD1
clone_size: many

cdr3_nt: TGTGCCAGCAGCGGGGGGACAGGCGGGAACACTGAAGCTTTCTTT
cdr3_aa: CASSGGTGGNTEAFF
v_call: TRBV9
j_call: TRBJ1-1
cdr3_length: 15
d_call: TRBD1
clone_size: -

cdr3_nt: TGTGCCAGCAGCTCCCTAGCGGGAGGTGGTGAGCAGTTCTTC
cdr3_aa: CASSSLAGGGEQFF
v_call: TRBV7-2
j_call: TRBJ2-1
cdr3_length: 14
d_call: TRBD2
clone_size: many

cdr3_nt: TGTGCCAGCAGGCTCTGGGGTGATAATGAAAAACTGTTTTTT
cdr3_aa: CASRLWGDNEKLFF
v_call: TRBV28
j_call: TRBJ1-4
cdr3_length: 14
d_call: -
clone_size: few

cdr3_nt: TGTGCCGTAAGCACGTCCACGGGTCTGCAGGCGCAGTATTTT
cdr3_aa: CAVSTSTGLQAQYF
v_call: TRBV10-3
j_call: TRBJ2-3
cdr3_length: 14
d_call: -
clone_size: many

cdr3_nt: TGTGCCACCAGCAGAGACCCCCAAGAGACCCAGTACTTC
cdr3_aa: CATSRDPQETQYF
v_call: TRBV15
j_call: TRBJ2-5
cdr3_length: 13
d_call: -
clone_size: -

cdr3_nt: TGCAGTGCTAGAGAGCCGGGACAGCCAAATCAGCCCCAGCATTTT
cdr3_aa: CSAREPGQPNQPQHF
v_call: TRBV20-1
j_call: TRBJ1-5
cdr3_length: 15
d_call: TRBD1
clone_size: many

cdr3_nt: TGCAGCGTTGAAGAGGACAGCTATGGCTACACCTTC
cdr3_aa: CSVEEDSYGYTF
v_call: TRBV29-1
j_call: TRBJ1-2
cdr3_length: 12
d_call: -
clone_size: many

cdr3_nt: TGCAGCGTTGCATTCACAGGCCAAGAGACCCAGTACTTC
cdr3_aa: CSVAFTGQETQYF
v_call: TRBV29-1
j_call: TRBJ2-5
cdr3_length: 13
d_call: -
clone_size: many

cdr3_nt: TGTGCCAGCAGAAATACAGGGGGGAATGAGCAGTTCTTC
cdr3_aa: CASRNTGGNEQFF
v_call: TRBV6-1
j_call: TRBJ2-1
cdr3_length: 13
d_call: TRBD1
clone_size: many

cdr3_nt: TGCGCCAGCAGCCAACCTAGCGGGCGAGACGGCACCGGGGAGCTGTTTTTT
cdr3_aa: CASSQPSGRDGTGELFF
v_call: TRBV4-1
j_call: TRBJ2-2
cdr3_length: 17
d_call: TRBD2
clone_size: many

cdr3_nt: TGCGCCAGCAGCACCAGACTAGCGGGGGCGACACAAGAGACCCAGTACTTC
cdr3_aa: CASSTRLAGATQETQYF
v_call: TRBV4-1
j_call: TRBJ2-5
cdr3_length: 17
d_call: TRBD2
clone_size: many

cdr3_nt: TGTGCCAGCAGCGGGCGGACAGGCGACCCCGTCAATGAGCAGTTCTTC
cdr3_aa: CASSGRTGDPVNEQFF
v_call: TRBV9
j_call: TRBJ2-1
cdr3_length: 16
d_call: TRBD1
clone_size: many

cdr3_nt: TGTGCCAGCAGCTTAGCGCACAGCATGCAGTACTTC
cdr3_aa: CASSLAHSMQYF
v_call: TRBV7-2
j_call: TRBJ2-7
cdr3_length: 12
d_call: -
clone_size: -

cdr3_nt: TGCGCCAGCAGCCAAGATCACGCGGGAAGCACAGATACGCAGTATTTT
cdr3_aa: CASSQDHAGSTDTQYF
v_call: TRBV4-1
j_call: TRBJ2-3
cdr3_length: 16
d_call: -
clone_size: -

cdr3_nt: TGTGCCAGCTCACCTTCCCTGGGGGAATATGGGCAGTATTTT
cdr3_aa: CASSPSLGEYGQYF
v_call: TRBV18
j_call: TRBJ2-3
cdr3_length: 14
d_call: -
clone_size: many

cdr3_nt: TGTGCCTGCAGACCTCGGGGCCCCAGCTCCTACAATGAGCAGTTCTTC
cdr3_aa: CACRPRGPSSYNEQFF
v_call: TRBV7-9
j_call: TRBJ2-1
cdr3_length: 16
d_call: -
clone_size: -

cdr3_nt: TGCAGTGCTAGAGAGCGGGGGGAAGGGGGAGATACGCAGTATTTT
cdr3_aa: CSARERGEGGDTQYF
v_call: TRBV20-1
j_call: TRBJ2-3
cdr3_length: 15
d_call: TRBD2
clone_size: many

cdr3_nt: TGTGCCAGCAGCACCCGGCCAGATCAAGAGACCCAGTACTTC
cdr3_aa: CASSTRPDQETQYF
v_call: TRBV9
j_call: TRBJ2-5
cdr3_length: 14
d_call: -
clone_size: many

cdr3_nt: TGTGCCAGCAGCTTAGGGGGGGGGAGGGTTCAGCCCCAGCATTTT
cdr3_aa: CASSLGGGRVQPQHF
v_call: TRBV7-8
j_call: TRBJ1-5
cdr3_length: 15
d_call: -
clone_size: many

cdr3_nt: TGTGCCAGCAGCTTAAGGGGGGGGGCCTGGGGCGAGACCCAGTACTTC
cdr3_aa: CASSLRGGAWGETQYF
v_call: TRBV11-2
j_call: TRBJ2-5
cdr3_length: 16
d_call: -
clone_size: many

cdr3_nt: TGTGCCAGCAGTAATTACGCAGATACGCAGTATTTT
cdr3_aa: CASSNYADTQYF
v_call: TRBV28
j_call: TRBJ2-3
cdr3_length: 12
d_call: -
clone_size: many

cdr3_nt: TGCGCCAGCAGCTTGTTTCCGGGACTAGCGGCCACGGAGCAGCTCTTC
cdr3_aa: CASSLFPGLAATEQLF
v_call: TRBV5-1
j_call: TRBJ2-1
cdr3_length: 16
d_call: TRBD2
clone_size: many

cdr3_nt: TGTGCCAGCAGCCAAGGCTGGCAGGGGAAGCGCTACACCTTC
cdr3_aa: CASSQGWQGKRYTF
v_call: TRBV14
j_call: TRBJ1-2
cdr3_length: 14
d_call: -
clone_size: -

cdr3_nt: TGTGCCAGCAGTTGGGGTGGACTAGCGACCTACGAGCAGTACTTC
cdr3_aa: CASSWGGLATYEQYF
v_call: TRBV27
j_call: TRBJ2-7
cdr3_length: 15
d_call: TRBD2
clone_size: many

cdr3_nt: TGTGCCAGCAGCCCCCCAGGGCCGGGGGAGCAGTACTTC
cdr3_aa: CASSPPGPGEQYF
v_call: TRBV4-2
j_call: TRBJ2-7
cdr3_length: 13
d_call: -
clone_size: few

cdr3_nt: TGTGCCAGCAGGGGGGGACTAGCGGGTAGTGAGCAGTTCTTC
cdr3_aa: CASRGGLAGSEQFF
v_call: TRBV2
j_call: TRBJ2-1
cdr3_length: 14
d_call: TRBD2
clone_size: many

cdr3_nt: TGTGCCAGCAGCCGGGAACGGCCGGGGAGCTCCTGCAATGAGCAGTTCTTC
cdr3_aa: CASSRERPGSSCNEQFF
v_call: TRBV7-3
j_call: TRBJ2-1
cdr3_length: 17
d_call: -
clone_size: few

cdr3_nt: TGTGCCAGCAGCTCCCCTGCGGGGGGACTAGCGGTACCCGGGACCCAGTACTTC
cdr3_aa: CASSSPAGGLAVPGTQYF
v_call: TRBV7-2
j_call: TRBJ2-5
cdr3_length: 18
d_call: TRBD2
clone_size: few

cdr3_nt: TGTGCCAGCAGCCACCCTAGGGGTTCCTACAATGAGCAGTTCTTC
cdr3_aa: CASSHPRGSYNEQFF
v_call: TRBV3-1
j_call: TRBJ2-1
cdr3_length: 15
d_call: -
clone_size: many

cdr3_nt: TGTGCCACCAGCAGATTTTCGGGACCACCGTTTGAGCAGTTCTTC
cdr3_aa: CATSRFSGPPFEQFF
v_call: TRBV15
j_call: TRBJ2-1
cdr3_length: 15
d_call: -
clone_size: many

cdr3_nt: TGTGCCAGCAGTTCTCACGCCCCGACAGGGGTTGAGACCCAGTACTTC
cdr3_aa: CASSSHAPTGVETQYF
v_call: TRBV6-5
j_call: TRBJ2-5
cdr3_length: 16
d_call: TRBD1
clone_size: -

cdr3_nt: TGCAGACCGTTCTCCGGGGCCGGTAACACTGAAGCTTTCTTT
cdr3_aa: CRPFSGAGNTEAFF
v_call: TRBV20-1
j_call: TRBJ1-1
cdr3_length: 14
d_call: -
clone_size: many

cdr3_nt: TGCAGTGCTACAGGACTAGCGGGTGGTATAGGCGACGAGCAGTACTTC
cdr3_aa: CSATGLAGGIGDEQYF
v_call: TRBV20-1
j_call: TRBJ2-7
cdr3_length: 16
d_call: TRBD2
clone_size: many